A selection of T cell receptor beta chains follows, all from one sample in a study of blood T cell repertoires in COVID-19. Assay used: immunoSEQ multiplex PCR; TCRdb lists only in-frame clones, some missing. The sample has approximately 51,000 clones; 75% to 95% are singletons. Source material: peripheral blood. These receptors were taken from a man in his 70s with active COVID-19. Each CDR3 is given with its conserved first and last residue.

TRBV11-2 | CASSPKNNEQFF
TRBV2 | CASSSRLSSYNEQFF
TRBV5-8 | CASSAPQGMGPQHF
TRBV18 | CASSSTGGHGYTF
TRBV3-1/TRBV3-2 | CASSQAGTGSGELFF
TRBV10-3 | CAISDPAGLEPYEQYF
TRBV4-3 | CASSQDRQGNYEQYF
TRBV28 | CASSRPGQGAETQYF
TRBV9 | CASSVETSGQETQYF
TRBV9 | CASSPRDRTTDTQYF